This TCR beta chain originates from a study of graft-versus-host responses after intestinal transplantation. As concerns this clone: Its antigen is currently unknown.

The assay was immunoSEQ multiplex PCR, and TCRdb's table has in-frame clones only and misses some. The table lists tens of thousands of clones, nearly 90% of them singletons. The V and J ends lost 7 bases and 5 bases respectively, with 18 bases between them. Germline V gene sequence: CDR1 SGDLS, CDR2 YYNGEE. CDR3 length: 14 residues. The specimen comprised unstimulated CD8+ T cells sorted from spleen or lymph node cells, sampled before transplant. The sequence was obtained from a human donor who was the organ donor for an intestinal transplant. This chain uses TRBV9 with TRBJ1-2; possible D gene TRBD1, 6 bases. The CDR3 loop is CASDSGAQGYGYTF. DNA of the CDR3: TGTGCCAGCGACTCAGGGGCCCAGGGTTATGGCTACACCTTC.